This T cell receptor beta chain comes out of a study of Ad26.COV2.S vaccination and SARS-CoV-2 variants. Study-wide findings and caveats: Compared with placebo recipients, vaccine recipients had higher spike-specific TCR breadth.

Germline V gives CDR1 SQVTM, CDR2 ANQGSEA. This CDR3 contains 11 residues. Treatment in this sample: some 19 received Ad26.COV2.S at low or high dose, single or two shots; about 5 received placebo; per-sample allocation not given. Sample collection was performed on day 63 after the first vaccine or placebo injection. TCRdb keeps only in-frame clones here, not all; method: immunoSEQ multiplex PCR. The sample lists about 330,000 clones; 85% to 90% were seen once. Of note for this clone: The antigen remains unidentified. The junction and the germline gene differ at one end; a read error may be behind it.

The specimen comprised peripheral blood, sampled in a trial of Ad26.COV2.S vaccine versus placebo. The receptor's source is a person aged 18-65 years who received the Ad26.COV2.S COVID-19 vaccine or a placebo. V usage is TRBV29-1 and J usage is TRBJ2-1; D unresolved. CDR3 bases: TGCAGCGTTGAAGACCCCCGGAGTATGCTCTTC. It codes for CSVEDPRSMLF.